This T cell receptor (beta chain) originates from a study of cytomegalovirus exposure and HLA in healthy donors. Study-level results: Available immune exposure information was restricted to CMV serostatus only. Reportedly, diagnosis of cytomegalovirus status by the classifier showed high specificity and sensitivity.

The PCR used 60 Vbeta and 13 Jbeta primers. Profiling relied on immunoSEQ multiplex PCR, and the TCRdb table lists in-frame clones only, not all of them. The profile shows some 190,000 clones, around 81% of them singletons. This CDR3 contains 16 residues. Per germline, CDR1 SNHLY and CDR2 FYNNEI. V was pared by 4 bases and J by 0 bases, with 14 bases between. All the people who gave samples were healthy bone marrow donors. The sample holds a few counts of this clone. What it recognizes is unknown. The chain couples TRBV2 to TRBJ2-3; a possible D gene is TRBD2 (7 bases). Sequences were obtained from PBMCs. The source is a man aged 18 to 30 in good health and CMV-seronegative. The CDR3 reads CASSARGGLSTDTQYF. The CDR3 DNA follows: TGTGCCAGCAGTGCGAGGGGGGGACTTAGCACAGATACGCAGTATTTT.